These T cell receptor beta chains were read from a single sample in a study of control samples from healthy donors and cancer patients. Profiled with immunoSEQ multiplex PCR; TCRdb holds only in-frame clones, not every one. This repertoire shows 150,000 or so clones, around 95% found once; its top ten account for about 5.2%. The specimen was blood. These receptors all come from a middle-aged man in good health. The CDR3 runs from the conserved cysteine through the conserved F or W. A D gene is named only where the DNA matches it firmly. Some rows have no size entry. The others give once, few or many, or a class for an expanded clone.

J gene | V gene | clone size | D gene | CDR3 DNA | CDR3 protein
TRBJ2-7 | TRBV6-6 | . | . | TGTGCCAGCAGTTACGGTCAGGCGGGCTACGAGCAGTACTTC | CASSYGQAGYEQYF
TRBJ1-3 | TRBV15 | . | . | TGTGCCACCAGCGCAGGACAGTTCTCTGGAAACACCATATATTTT | CATSAGQFSGNTIYF
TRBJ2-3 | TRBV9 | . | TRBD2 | TGTGCCAGCAGCGTCTACGGGACTAGCGGGGGGGCCGCCAGCACAGATACGCAGTATTTT | CASSVYGTSGGAASTDTQYF
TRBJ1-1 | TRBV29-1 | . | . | TGCAGCGTCTCTACGAGTCAAACTGAAGCTTTCTTT | CSVSTSQTEAFF
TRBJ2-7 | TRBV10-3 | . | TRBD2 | TGTGCCATCAAGAGCGGGGGTGCCCACGAGCAGTACTTC | CAIKSGGAHEQYF
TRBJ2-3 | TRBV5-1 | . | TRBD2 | TGCGCCAGCAGCTTGGGTCCGGGGGGGACAGATACGCAGTATTTT | CASSLGPGGTDTQYF
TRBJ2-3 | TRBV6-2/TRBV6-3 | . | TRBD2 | TGTGCCAGCAGTTTTCTAGCGGGGGCCGAAGATACGCAGTATTTT | CASSFLAGAEDTQYF
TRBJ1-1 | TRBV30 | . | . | TGTGCCTGGAGTGTTCGTGGGGTAGCTTTCTTT | CAWSVRGVAFF
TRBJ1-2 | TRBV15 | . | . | TGTGCCACCACAGGGCCCCCTGACTATGGCTACACCTTC | CATTGPPDYGYTF
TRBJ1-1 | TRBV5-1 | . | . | TGCGCCAGCAGCTTGGAGGTCCCAGCCACTGAAGCTTTCTTT | CASSLEVPATEAFF
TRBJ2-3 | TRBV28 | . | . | TGTGCCAGCAGTTTATCAACTCCACCAACAGATACGCAGTATTTT | CASSLSTPPTDTQYF
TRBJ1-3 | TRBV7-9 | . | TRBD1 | TGTGCCAGCAGCTTAGAGGGGGCCTCTGGAAACACCATATATTTT | CASSLEGASGNTIYF
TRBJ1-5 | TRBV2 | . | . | TGTGCCAGCAGAAGTAGCAATCAGCCCCAGCATTTT | CASRSSNQPQHF
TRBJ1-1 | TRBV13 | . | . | TGTGCCAGCAGCTTAGGGAGGGGAGAAGGGCCTGAAGCTTTCTTT | CASSLGRGEGPEAFF
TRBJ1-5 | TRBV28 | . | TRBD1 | TGTGCCAGCAGCAAAGACAGGGGTTGGGGCTTTAGCAATCAGCCCCAGCATTTT | CASSKDRGWGFSNQPQHF
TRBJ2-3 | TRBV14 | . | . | TGTGCCAGCAGCCAGCGAGGCCCAGATACGCAGTATTTT | CASSQRGPDTQYF
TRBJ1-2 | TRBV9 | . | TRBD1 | TGTGCCAGCAGCCCTCCCTCGCAGGGGGTAGGCGGCTACACCTTC | CASSPPSQGVGGYTF
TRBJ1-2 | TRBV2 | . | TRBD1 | TGTGCCAGCAGCCGACCGGGACAGGGAAACTATGGCTACACCTTC | CASSRPGQGNYGYTF
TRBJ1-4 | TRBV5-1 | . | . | TGCGCCAGCAGCTTGGACCCACGGGGTGAAAAACTGTTTTTT | CASSLDPRGEKLFF
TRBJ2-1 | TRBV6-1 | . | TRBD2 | TGTGCCAGCAGTGAAGGGTGGGGGGGAAGCGATGAGCAGTTCTTC | CASSEGWGGSDEQFF
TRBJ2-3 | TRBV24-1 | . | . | TGTGCCACCAGTGATTTAACCGCATCAGATACGCAGTATTTT | CATSDLTASDTQYF
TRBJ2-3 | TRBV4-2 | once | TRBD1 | TGTGCCAGCAGCCAAGGAGGGGACAGACACACAGATACGCAGTATTTT | CASSQGGDRHTDTQYF